Shown below are 19 T cell receptor beta chains from a single sample sequenced in a study of cytomegalovirus exposure and HLA in healthy donors. Vbeta (60) and Jbeta (13) primers were used in the PCR. Clones were sequenced by immunoSEQ multiplex PCR, and TCRdb holds only the in-frame ones, with some missing. The table shows 90,000 to 140,000 clones, with around 15% occurring only once. Sequenced input: PBMCs. Receptor source: a female donor in good health and CMV-seronegative.

The chain joins TRBV13 to TRBJ1-2, with D possibly TRBD1 on 6 matching bases. Looked up from germline, CDR1 is PRHDT and CDR2 is FYEKMQ (reference sequence). Between the trimmed V and J ends, which lost 4 bases and 3 bases, there was a span of 15 bases. CDR3 size: 15 residues. CDR3 DNA sequence: TGTGCCAGCAGCTCATACAGGGATAAATACTATGGCTACACCTTC. This gives the protein CASSSYRDKYYGYTF.

The CDR3 sequence is CASSPADRGPFSRTEAFF. CDR3 bases: TGCGCCAGCAGCCCCGCGGACAGGGGGCCTTTCTCCCGCACTGAAGCTTTCTTT. V and J are TRBV4-1 and TRBJ1-1; 11 positions match TRBD1. Germline V gives CDR1 MGHRA, CDR2 YSYEKL. The length of the CDR3 is 18 residues. J was trimmed by 4 bases and V by 4 bases; bases with no gene match: 14.

This rearrangement joins TRBV28 to TRBJ1-5, with TRBD1 as a possible D gene (6 bases). CDR3 length equals 16 residues. The V end was cut by 2 bases, the J end by 5 bases, with 16 bases between. Germline assignment: CDR1 MDHEN and CDR2 SYDVKM. CDR3 in amino acids: CASSLRGGPPHQPQHF. The CDR3 coding sequence is TGTGCCAGCAGTTTACGCGGGGGCCCCCCCCATCAGCCCCAGCATTTT. The variable domain in full, with the rest retrieved from reference TRBV28 and TRBJ1-5, is DVKVTQSSRYLVKRTGEKVFLECVQDMDHENMFWYRQDPGLGLRLIYFSYDVKMKEKGDIPEGYSVSREKKERFSLILESASTNQTSMYLCASSLRGGPPHQPQHFGDGTRLSIL.

This chain connects TRBV30 to TRBJ1-4; TRBD1 is a possible D gene (5 bases). The CDR3 sequence is 14 residues long. The V end was cut by 3 bases, the J end by 4 bases, with 12 bases between. Germline CDR1 reads GTSNPN; CDR2 reads SVGIG (reference sequence). CDR3 sequence: CAWSPLGVNEKLFF. CDR3 in DNA: TGTGCCTGGAGCCCCTTAGGGGTTAATGAAAAACTGTTTTTT.

There are a few counts of this clone. The chain couples TRBV5-4 to TRBJ1-2, with D perhaps TRBD1 (6 bases). Germline V lookup: CDR1 SGHNT, CDR2 YYREEE (reference sequence). This CDR3 region has 13 residues. V dropped 2 bases and J dropped 7 bases, with 12 bases sitting between them. The CDR3 protein is CASSLSGEGGYTF. CDR3 sequence (DNA): TGTGCCAGCAGCTTATCAGGGGAGGGTGGCTACACCTTC.

The chain employs TRBV9 and TRBJ2-1, with 15 bases identical to TRBD2. With V trimmed by 2 bases and J by 0 bases, 9 bases remained unmatched. The CDR3 extends over 20 amino acids. In germline, CDR1 is SGDLS, CDR2 YYNGEE. Written as DNA, the CDR3 is TGTGCCAGCAGCGTGGGGACTAGCGGGAGGAAGGGTTTCTCCTACAATGAGCAGTTCTTC. Amino acids: CASSVGTSGRKGFSYNEQFF.

Here the CDR3 DNA reads TGTGCCAGCAGCTTAGGGGAGTCCTATAATTCACCCCTCCACTTT. Translated: CASSLGESYNSPLHF. The genes are TRBV7-8 and TRBJ1-6; D ambiguous. The CDR3 runs 15 residues. Germline V gives CDR1 SGHVS, CDR2 FQNEAQ. V was shortened by 1 base and J by 1 base, with 5 bases between the two germline ends.

This chain connects TRBV6-5 to TRBJ2-7; TRBD2 is a possible D gene (5 bases). Per germline, CDR1 MNHEY and CDR2 SVGAGI. Trimming pared 6 bases from V and 2 bases from J, leaving 11 bases between. This CDR3 contains 13 residues. CDR3 DNA sequence: TGTGCCAGCAGCAACCCACTAGCCTACGAGCAGTACTTC. Encoded protein: CASSNPLAYEQYF.

This clone came up a few times. The J gene is TRBJ1-1, the V gene TRBV19; tentatively, D is TRBD1 (5 bases). Per germline, CDR1 LNHDA and CDR2 SQIVND (reference sequence). CDR3 size: 15 residues. V was shortened by 2 bases and J by 11 bases, with 21 bases between the two germline ends. The CDR3 sequence is CASSISSGTLLDAFF. DNA of the CDR3: TGTGCCAGTAGTATAAGTTCAGGGACTCTCCTTGACGCTTTCTTT.

The chain has TRBV5-1 and TRBJ1-3; D gene uncertain. The CDR3 sequence is 13 residues long. Between the trimmed V and J ends, which lost 4 bases and 9 bases, there was a span of 14 bases. Germline assignment: CDR1 SGHRS and CDR2 YFSETQ. The CDR3 loop is CASSPSTGSTIYF. CDR3 bases: TGCGCCAGCAGCCCCTCCACCGGGAGCACCATATATTTT.

This chain connects TRBV29-1 to TRBJ2-5; 7 bases map to TRBD1. This CDR3 comprises 14 residues. Unmatched junction bases numbered 10, after V lost 6 bases and J lost 3 bases. Germline assignment: CDR1 SQVTM and CDR2 ANQGSEA. In nucleotides, the CDR3 is TGCAGCGTGGTGGACAGGCACACCAAAGAGACCCAGTACTTC. As protein: CSVVDRHTKETQYF.

The sample holds a few counts of this clone. The chain links TRBV7-2 to TRBJ1-3; perhaps TRBD1 as D (5 bases). Between the trimmed V and J ends, which lost 5 bases and 0 bases, there was a span of 8 bases. In germline, CDR1 is SGHTA, CDR2 FQGNSA. CDR3 length: 14 amino acids. Written as DNA, the CDR3 is TGTGCCAGCAGCATAGACAGCTCTGGAAACACCATATATTTT. Translating it yields CASSIDSSGNTIYF.

The J gene is TRBJ2-6, the V gene TRBV7-3; weak D call: TRBD2 (6 bases). With 7 bases removed from V and 4 bases from J, the gap between germline ends came to 11 bases. CDR3 size: 14 residues. Germline CDR1 reads SGHTA; CDR2 reads FQGTGA. CDR3 amino acids: CASTREPGANVLTF. DNA of the CDR3: TGTGCCAGCACCCGGGAGCCCGGGGCCAACGTCCTGACTTTC.

The CDR3 DNA is TGTGCCAGCACTTACGGGGGGAGTGAAGCTTTCTTT. Translation: CASTYGGSEAFF. V is TRBV7-9 and J is TRBJ1-1; the D gene is possibly TRBD1 (5 bases). Germline values: CDR1 SEHNR, CDR2 FQNEAQ (reference sequence). The V end lost 7 bases, the J end lost 7 bases, and 13 bases lay between the germline ends. CDR3 length: 12 residues.

The rearrangement uses TRBV27 and TRBJ1-6; possibly TRBD1 for D (6 bases). V lost 5 bases and J 12 bases, leaving 17 bases between the germline ends. This CDR3 comprises 14 residues. The germline CDR1 and CDR2 sequences are MNHEY and SMNVEV (reference sequence). In DNA, the CDR3 is TGTGCCAGCAGTAGGGAGGGATGGGGACAACCCCTCCACTTT. Protein: CASSREGWGQPLHF.

The CDR3 spells CASSRVGGGLSGYTF. Written as DNA, the CDR3 is TGTGCCAGCAGTCGGGTAGGGGGGGGCCTCAGTGGCTACACCTTC. The chain links TRBV6-5 to TRBJ1-2, with a weak D call TRBD1 (6 bases). V lost 5 bases and J lost 7, with 20 bases in between. The CDR3 is made up of 15 amino acids. CDR1 MNHEY and CDR2 SVGAGI come from the germline V gene.

The V gene is TRBV4-3, the J gene TRBJ2-7, with no clear D. Germline lookup yields CDR1 LGHNA and CDR2 YSLEER. This CDR3 has 17 residues. V was trimmed by 0 bases and J by 1 base, leaving 16 bases between them. CDR3 in DNA: TGCGCCAGCAGCCAAGATTGGCCTCCGCTCGGGTCCTACGAGCAGTACTTC. Its protein is CASSQDWPPLGSYEQYF.

This chain uses TRBV7-2 with TRBJ2-5; TRBD2 is a possible D gene (6 bases). The V gene's germline CDR1 is SGHTA and CDR2 FQGNSA. Trimming cost V 6 bases and J 4 bases, with 18 bases left between them. The CDR3 contains 15 residues. Here the CDR3 reads CASSPGTPSLETQYF. The CDR3 nucleotides are TGTGCCAGCAGTCCGGGGACTCCTTCTCTAGAGACCCAGTACTTC.

The chain recombines TRBV5-4 with TRBJ2-7; D is perhaps TRBD1 (5 bases). Trimming shortened V by 1 base and J by 1 base, and 6 bases separated the two germline ends. The CDR3 has 13 residues. Germline V gene data show CDR1 as SGHNT and CDR2 as YYREEE (reference sequence). CDR3 protein: CASSLTGSYEQYF. The CDR3 region has the DNA TGTGCCAGCAGCTTGACAGGATCCTACGAGCAGTACTTC. The full variable domain, completed using reference TRBV5-4 and TRBJ2-7, is ETGVTQSPTHLIKTRGQQVTLRCSSQSGHNTVSWYQQALGQGPQFIFQYYREEENGRGNFPPRFSGLQFPNYSSELNVNALELDDSALYLCASSLTGSYEQYFGPGTRLTVT.